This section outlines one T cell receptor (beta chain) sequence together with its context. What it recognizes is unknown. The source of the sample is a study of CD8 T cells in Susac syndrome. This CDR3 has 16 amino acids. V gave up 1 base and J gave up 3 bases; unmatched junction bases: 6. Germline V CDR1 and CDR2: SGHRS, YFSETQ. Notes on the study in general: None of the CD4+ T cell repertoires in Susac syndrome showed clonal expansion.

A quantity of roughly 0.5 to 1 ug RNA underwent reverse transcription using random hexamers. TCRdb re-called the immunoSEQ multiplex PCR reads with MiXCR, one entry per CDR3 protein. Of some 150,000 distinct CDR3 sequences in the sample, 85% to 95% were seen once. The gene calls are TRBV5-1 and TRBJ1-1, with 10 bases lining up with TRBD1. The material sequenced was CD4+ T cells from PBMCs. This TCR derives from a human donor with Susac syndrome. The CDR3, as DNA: TGCGCCAGCAGCTTGTCCGGGACAGGGGTCGACACTGAAGCTTTCTTT. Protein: CASSLSGTGVDTEAFF.